Listed below are T cell receptor beta chains from one sample, sequenced in a study of blood T cell repertoires in COVID-19. Sequencing used immunoSEQ multiplex PCR; TCRdb keeps in-frame clones, though not all of them. The sample holds more than 200,000 clones, around 81% seen once. Sample: PBMCs or T cells enriched from blood (not recorded which). The source of these receptors is a man younger than 45 with acute COVID-19. CDR3s include the opening cysteine and the closing phenylalanine or tryptophan. The D gene is left open where the match is weak. Clone size appears in some rows only: once, few, many, or a class for an expanded clone.

V	D	J	size	CDR3	DNA
TRBV7-6	TRBD1	TRBJ2-7	few	CASSSSKQGSGEQYF	TGTGCCAGCAGCTCTTCTAAACAGGGGTCCGGGGAGCAGTACTTC
TRBV10-3	TRBD1	TRBJ2-7	.	CASEDRAGYEQYF	TGTGCCAGCGAAGACAGGGCCGGCTACGAGCAGTACTTC
TRBV6-1	TRBD2	TRBJ2-1	few	CASSGGTSGGQLGAYNEQFF	TGTGCCAGCAGTGGAGGGACTAGCGGGGGCCAACTAGGAGCCTACAATGAGCAGTTCTTC
TRBV5-6	.	TRBJ1-1	.	CASSPQNTEAFF	TGTGCCAGCAGCCCCCAGAACACTGAAGCTTTCTTT
TRBV5-1	.	TRBJ2-7	.	CASSLFGGTFYEQYF	TGCGCCAGCAGCTTATTCGGCGGGACCTTCTACGAGCAGTACTTC
TRBV7-6	.	TRBJ1-4	.	CASSSNSEKLFF	TGTGCCAGCAGCTCGAATAGTGAAAAACTGTTTTTT
TRBV6-5	TRBD1	TRBJ2-5	.	CASSLGTAQETQYF	TGTGCCAGCAGCCTCGGGACAGCCCAAGAGACCCAGTACTTC
TRBV7-7	TRBD1	TRBJ2-1	.	CASSLVVGQGKSEQFF	TGTGCCAGCAGCTTAGTCGTCGGACAGGGGAAGAGTGAGCAGTTCTTC
TRBV13	TRBD2	TRBJ2-3	few	CASSREGLAYTDTQYF	TGTGCCAGCAGCAGAGAAGGACTAGCGTACACAGATACGCAGTATTTT
TRBV5-5	TRBD1	TRBJ2-1	few	CASSFFPTGQGAHSEQFF	TGTGCCAGCAGCTTTTTTCCTACAGGACAGGGGGCGCACAGTGAGCAGTTCTTC
TRBV5-1	.	TRBJ1-4	.	CASVQFATNEKLFF	TGCGCCAGCGTACAGTTTGCAACTAATGAAAAACTGTTTTTT
TRBV3-1/TRBV3-2	TRBD2	TRBJ2-7	.	CASSPSSGGPYEQYF	TGTGCCAGCAGCCCCTCTAGCGGGGGGCCGTACGAGCAGTACTTC
TRBV13	.	TRBJ1-6	few	CASSSGTHSSYNSPLHF	TGTGCCAGCAGCTCAGGGACACATAGCTCCTATAATTCACCCCTCCACTTT
TRBV6-5	.	TRBJ2-2	.	CASSAAGTGELFF	TGTGCCAGCAGCGCCGCGGGCACCGGGGAGCTGTTTTTT
TRBV19	TRBD1	TRBJ1-2	once	CASATGTVVGYTF	TGTGCCAGCGCGACAGGGACGGTCGTTGGCTACACCTTC
TRBV3-1/TRBV3-2	.	TRBJ2-2	.	CASSQSGLPTGELFF	TGTGCCAGCAGCCAATCGGGACTCCCAACCGGGGAGCTGTTTTTT
TRBV28	TRBD2	TRBJ2-2	.	CASSFGGADTGELFF	TGTGCCAGCAGTTTCGGGGGGGCGGACACCGGGGAGCTGTTTTTT